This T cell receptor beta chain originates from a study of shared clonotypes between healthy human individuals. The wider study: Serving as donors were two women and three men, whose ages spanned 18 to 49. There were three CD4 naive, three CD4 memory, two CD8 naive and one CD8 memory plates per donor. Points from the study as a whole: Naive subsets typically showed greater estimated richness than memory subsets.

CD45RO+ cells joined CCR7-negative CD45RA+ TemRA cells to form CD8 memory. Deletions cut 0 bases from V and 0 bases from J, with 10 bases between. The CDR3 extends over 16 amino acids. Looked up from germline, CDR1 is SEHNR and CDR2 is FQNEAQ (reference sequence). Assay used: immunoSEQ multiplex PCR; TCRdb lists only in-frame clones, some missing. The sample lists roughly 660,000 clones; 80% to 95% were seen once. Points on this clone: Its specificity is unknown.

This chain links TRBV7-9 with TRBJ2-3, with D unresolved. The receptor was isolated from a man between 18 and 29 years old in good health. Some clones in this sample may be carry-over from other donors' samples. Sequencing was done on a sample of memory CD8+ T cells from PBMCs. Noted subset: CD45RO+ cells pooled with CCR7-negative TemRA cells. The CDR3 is CASSLAARPSTDTQYF. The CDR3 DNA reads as TGTGCCAGCAGCTTAGCTGCGCGGCCGAGCACAGATACGCAGTATTTT.